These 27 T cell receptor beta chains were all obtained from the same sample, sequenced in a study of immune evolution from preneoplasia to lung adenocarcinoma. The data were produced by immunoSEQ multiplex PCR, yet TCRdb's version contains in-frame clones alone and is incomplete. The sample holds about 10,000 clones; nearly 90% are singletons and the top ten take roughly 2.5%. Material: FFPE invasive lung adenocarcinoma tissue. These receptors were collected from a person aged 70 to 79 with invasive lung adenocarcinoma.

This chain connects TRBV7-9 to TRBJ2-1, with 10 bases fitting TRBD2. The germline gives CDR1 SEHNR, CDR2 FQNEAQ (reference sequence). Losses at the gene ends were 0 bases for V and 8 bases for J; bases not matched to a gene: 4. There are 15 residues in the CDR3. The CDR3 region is CASSLATSGMHEQFF. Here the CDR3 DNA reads TGTGCCAGCAGCTTAGCAACTAGCGGGATGCATGAGCAGTTCTTC.

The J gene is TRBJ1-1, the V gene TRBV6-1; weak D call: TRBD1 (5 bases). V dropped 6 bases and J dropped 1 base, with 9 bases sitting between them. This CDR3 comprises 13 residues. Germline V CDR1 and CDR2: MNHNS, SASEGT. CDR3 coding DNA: TGTGCCAGCAGAGACAGAGCGAACACTGAAGCTTTCTTT. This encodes CASRDRANTEAFF.

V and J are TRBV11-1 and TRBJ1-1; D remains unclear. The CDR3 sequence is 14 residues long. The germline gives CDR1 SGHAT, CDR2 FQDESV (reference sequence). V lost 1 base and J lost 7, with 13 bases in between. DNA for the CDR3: TGTGCCAGCAGCTTAGTGAGCGGACGGGTTGAAGCTTTCTTT. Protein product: CASSLVSGRVEAFF.

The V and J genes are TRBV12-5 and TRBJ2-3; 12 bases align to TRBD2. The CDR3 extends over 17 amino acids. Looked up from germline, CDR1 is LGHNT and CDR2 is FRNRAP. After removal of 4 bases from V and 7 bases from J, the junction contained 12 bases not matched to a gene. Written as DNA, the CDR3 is TGTGCTAGTGGTTCCTCACCCGGACTAGCGGGGTTGCATACGCAGTATTTT. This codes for CASGSSPGLAGLHTQYF.

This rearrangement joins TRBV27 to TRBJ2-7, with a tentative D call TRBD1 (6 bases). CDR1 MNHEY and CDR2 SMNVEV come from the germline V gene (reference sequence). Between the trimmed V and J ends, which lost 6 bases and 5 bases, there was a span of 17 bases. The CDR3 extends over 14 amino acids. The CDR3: CASRQGRGFHEQYF. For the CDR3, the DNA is TGTGCCAGCAGACAGGGACGAGGTTTCCACGAGCAGTACTTC.

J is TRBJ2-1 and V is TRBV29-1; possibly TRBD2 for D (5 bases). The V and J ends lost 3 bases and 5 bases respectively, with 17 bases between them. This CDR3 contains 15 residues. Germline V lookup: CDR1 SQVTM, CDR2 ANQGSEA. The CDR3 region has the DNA TGCAGCGTTGATCCATCGGCTAGCAGTAACAATGAGCAGTTCTTC. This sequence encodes CSVDPSASSNNEQFF.

This CDR3 reads CASSFGLAGVDEQFF. In nucleotides, the CDR3 is TGTGCCAGCAGCTTCGGGCTAGCGGGGGTGGATGAGCAGTTCTTC. This chain connects TRBV7-2 to TRBJ2-1; 10 bases align to TRBD2. The CDR3 is made up of 15 amino acids. The junction had 7 bases not matched to a gene; V was cut back by 3 bases and J by 8 bases. Germline V gene lookup returns CDR1 SGHTA and CDR2 FQGNSA.

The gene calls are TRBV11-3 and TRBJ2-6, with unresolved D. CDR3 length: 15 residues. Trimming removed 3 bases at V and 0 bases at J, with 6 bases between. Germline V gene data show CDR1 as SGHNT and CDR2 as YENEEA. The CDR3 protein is CASSLSHSGANVLTF. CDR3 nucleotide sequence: TGTGCCAGCAGCTTGTCCCACTCTGGGGCCAACGTCCTGACTTTC.

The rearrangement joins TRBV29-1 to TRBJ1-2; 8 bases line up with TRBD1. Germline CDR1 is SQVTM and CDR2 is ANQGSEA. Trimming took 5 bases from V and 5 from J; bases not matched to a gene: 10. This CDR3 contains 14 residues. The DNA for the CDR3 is TGCAGCGTTAAACTTGGACAGGGAGCGTATGGCTACACCTTC. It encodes CSVKLGQGAYGYTF.

CDR3 DNA sequence: TGTGCCAGCTCACCAGACGCTGACTATGGCTACACCTTC. Translation gives CASSPDADYGYTF. The J gene is TRBJ1-2, the V gene TRBV18; D remains unclear. This CDR3 is 13 amino acids long. The germline gives CDR1 KGHSH, CDR2 LQKENI. V was pared by 2 bases and J by 3 bases, with 7 bases between.

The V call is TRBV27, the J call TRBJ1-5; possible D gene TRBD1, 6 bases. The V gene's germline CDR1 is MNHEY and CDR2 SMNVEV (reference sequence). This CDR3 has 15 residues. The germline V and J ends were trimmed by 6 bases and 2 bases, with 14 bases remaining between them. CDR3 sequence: CASSSGAGGNQPQHF. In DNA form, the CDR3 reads TGTGCCAGCAGCAGCGGGGCAGGGGGCAATCAGCCCCAGCATTTT.

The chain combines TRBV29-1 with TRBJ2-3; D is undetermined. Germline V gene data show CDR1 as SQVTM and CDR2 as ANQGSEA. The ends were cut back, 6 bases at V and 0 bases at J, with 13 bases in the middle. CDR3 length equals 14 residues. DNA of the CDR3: TGCAGCGTATCCTTAACGGCTAGCACAGATACGCAGTATTTT. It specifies CSVSLTASTDTQYF.

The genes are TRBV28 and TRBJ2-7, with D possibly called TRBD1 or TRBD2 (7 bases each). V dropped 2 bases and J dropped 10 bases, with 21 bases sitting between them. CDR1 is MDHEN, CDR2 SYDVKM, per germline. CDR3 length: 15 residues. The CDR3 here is CASSLSGTDLRFQYF. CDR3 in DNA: TGTGCCAGCAGTTTAAGCGGGACAGATCTACGATTTCAGTACTTC.

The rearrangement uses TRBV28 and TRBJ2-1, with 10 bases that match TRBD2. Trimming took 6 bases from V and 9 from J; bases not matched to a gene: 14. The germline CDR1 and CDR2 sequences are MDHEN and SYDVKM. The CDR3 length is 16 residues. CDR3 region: CASSSGTSEILGEQFF. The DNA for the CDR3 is TGTGCCAGCAGCTCCGGGACTAGCGAGATTTTAGGTGAGCAGTTCTTC.

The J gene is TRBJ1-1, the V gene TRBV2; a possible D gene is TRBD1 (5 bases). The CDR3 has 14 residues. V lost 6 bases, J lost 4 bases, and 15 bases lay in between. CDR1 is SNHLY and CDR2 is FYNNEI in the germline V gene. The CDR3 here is CASRPLGAGTEAFF. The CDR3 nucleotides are TGTGCCAGCAGGCCCCTAGGGGCTGGCACTGAAGCTTTCTTT.

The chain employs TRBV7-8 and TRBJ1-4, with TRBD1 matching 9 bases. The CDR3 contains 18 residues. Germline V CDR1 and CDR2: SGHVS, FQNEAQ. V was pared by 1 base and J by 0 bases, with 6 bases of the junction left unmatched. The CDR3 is CASSLVGQGLTTNEKLFF. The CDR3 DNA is TGTGCCAGCAGCTTAGTAGGACAGGGGCTGACAACTAATGAAAAACTGTTTTTT.

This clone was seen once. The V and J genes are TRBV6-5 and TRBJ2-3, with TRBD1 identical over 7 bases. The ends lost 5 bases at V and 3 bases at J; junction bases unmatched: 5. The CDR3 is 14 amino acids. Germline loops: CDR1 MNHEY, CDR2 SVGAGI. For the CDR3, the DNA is TGTGCCAGCAGTCCTTCGACAGGGACAGATACGCAGTATTTT. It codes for CASSPSTGTDTQYF.

This chain's CDR3 is CATGPNTEAFF. CDR3 DNA: TGTGCGACGGGGCCGAACACTGAAGCTTTCTTT. V is TRBV6-5 and J is TRBJ1-1; a weak D match, TRBD1 (5 bases). Germline CDR1 reads MNHEY; CDR2 reads SVGAGI. The length of the CDR3 is 11 residues.

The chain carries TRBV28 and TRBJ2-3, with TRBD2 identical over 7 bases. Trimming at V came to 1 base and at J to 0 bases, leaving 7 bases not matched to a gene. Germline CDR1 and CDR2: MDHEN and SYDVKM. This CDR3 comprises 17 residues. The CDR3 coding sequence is TGTGCCAGCAGTTTATTGGGCGGGGGAACTAGCACAGATACGCAGTATTTT. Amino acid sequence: CASSLLGGGTSTDTQYF.

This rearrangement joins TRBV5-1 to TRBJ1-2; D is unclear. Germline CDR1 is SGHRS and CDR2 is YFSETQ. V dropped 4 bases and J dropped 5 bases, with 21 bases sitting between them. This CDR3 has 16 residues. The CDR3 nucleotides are TGCGCCAGCAGCAACTTCTTCTCAGGAAACATTTATGGCTACACCTTC. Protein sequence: CASSNFFSGNIYGYTF.

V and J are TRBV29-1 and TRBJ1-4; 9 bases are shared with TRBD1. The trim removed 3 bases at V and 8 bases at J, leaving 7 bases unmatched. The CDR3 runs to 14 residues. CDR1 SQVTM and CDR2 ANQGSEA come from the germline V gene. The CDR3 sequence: CSVDPGQGGEKLFF. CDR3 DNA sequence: TGCAGCGTTGATCCGGGACAGGGTGGCGAAAAACTGTTTTTT.

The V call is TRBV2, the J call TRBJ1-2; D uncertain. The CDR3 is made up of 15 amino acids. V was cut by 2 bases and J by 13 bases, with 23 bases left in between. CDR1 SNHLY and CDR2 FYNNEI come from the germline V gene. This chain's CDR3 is CASSEPRGGWSVVTF. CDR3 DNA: TGTGCCAGCAGTGAACCACGTGGCGGCTGGTCGGTAGTCACCTTC.

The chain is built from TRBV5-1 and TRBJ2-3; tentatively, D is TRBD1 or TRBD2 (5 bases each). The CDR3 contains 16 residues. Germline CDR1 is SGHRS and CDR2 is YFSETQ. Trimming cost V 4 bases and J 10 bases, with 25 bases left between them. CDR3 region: CASSPGLNLRGGAQYF. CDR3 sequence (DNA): TGCGCCAGCAGCCCGGGGCTGAACCTGAGGGGTGGTGCGCAGTATTTT.

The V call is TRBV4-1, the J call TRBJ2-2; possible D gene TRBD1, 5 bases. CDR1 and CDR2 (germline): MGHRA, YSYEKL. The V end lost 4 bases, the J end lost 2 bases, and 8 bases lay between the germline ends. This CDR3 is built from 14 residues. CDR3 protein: CASSRQGNTGELFF. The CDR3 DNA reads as TGCGCCAGCAGCCGTCAGGGAAACACCGGGGAGCTGTTTTTT.

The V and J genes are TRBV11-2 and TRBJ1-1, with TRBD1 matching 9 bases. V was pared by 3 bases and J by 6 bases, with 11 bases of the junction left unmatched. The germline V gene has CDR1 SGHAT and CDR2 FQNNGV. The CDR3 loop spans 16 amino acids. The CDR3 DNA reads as TGTGCCAGCAGCTTGGTGGGGGGACAGGGAGGAGCTGAAGCTTTCTTT. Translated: CASSLVGGQGGAEAFF. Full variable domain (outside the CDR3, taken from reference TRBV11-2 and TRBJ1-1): EAGVAQSPRYKIIEKRQSVAFWCNPISGHATLYWYQQILGQGPKLLIQFQNNGVVDDSQLPKDRFSAERLKGVDSTLKIQPAKLEDSAVYLCASSLVGGQGGAEAFFGQGTRLTVV.

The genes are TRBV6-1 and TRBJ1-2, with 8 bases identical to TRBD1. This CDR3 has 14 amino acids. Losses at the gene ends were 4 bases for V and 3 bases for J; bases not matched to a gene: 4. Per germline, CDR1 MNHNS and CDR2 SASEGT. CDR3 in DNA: TGTGCCAGCAGTGGCAGGGGGCTCGACTATGGCTACACCTTC. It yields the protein CASSGRGLDYGYTF.

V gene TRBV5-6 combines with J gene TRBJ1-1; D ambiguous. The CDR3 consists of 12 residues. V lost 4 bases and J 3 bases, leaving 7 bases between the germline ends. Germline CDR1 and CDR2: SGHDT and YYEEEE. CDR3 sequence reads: CASSNTYTEAFF. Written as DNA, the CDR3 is TGTGCCAGCAGCAATACCTACACTGAAGCTTTCTTT.